This TCR beta chain emerged from a study of blood T cell repertoires in COVID-19. Study summary: Sites across the United States, Italy and Spain contributed samples from acute and convalescent COVID-19.

This CDR3 spans 14 amino acids. Looked up from germline, CDR1 is ENHRY and CDR2 is SYGVKD. The V gene end was trimmed by 6 bases and the J gene end by 4 bases; junction bases not matched to a gene: 5. The protocol was immunoSEQ multiplex PCR, while the TCRdb copy is restricted to in-frame clones and leaves out a portion. The repertoire holds about 80,000 clones, with 83% as singletons. The TCR sequence derives from a man of 80 years or more with active or convalescent COVID-19. The chain links TRBV10-3 to TRBJ2-3; 9 bases are a match to TRBD2. Specimen: peripheral blood. CDR3 amino acids: CAIRSGGMADTQYF. CDR3 DNA sequence: TGTGCCATCAGAAGCGGGGGGATGGCAGATACGCAGTATTTT.